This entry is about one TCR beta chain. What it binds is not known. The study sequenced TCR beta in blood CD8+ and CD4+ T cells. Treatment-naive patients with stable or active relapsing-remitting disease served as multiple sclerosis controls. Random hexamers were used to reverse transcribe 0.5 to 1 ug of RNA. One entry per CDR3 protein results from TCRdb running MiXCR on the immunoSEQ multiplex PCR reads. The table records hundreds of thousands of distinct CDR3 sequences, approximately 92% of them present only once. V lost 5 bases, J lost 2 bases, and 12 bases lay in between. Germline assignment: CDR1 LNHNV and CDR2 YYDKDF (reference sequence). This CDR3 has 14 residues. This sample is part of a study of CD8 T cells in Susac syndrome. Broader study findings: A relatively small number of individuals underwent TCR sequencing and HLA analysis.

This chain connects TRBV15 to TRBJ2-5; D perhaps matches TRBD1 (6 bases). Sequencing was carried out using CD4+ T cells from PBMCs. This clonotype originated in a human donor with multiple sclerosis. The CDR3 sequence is CATSRRDIQETQYF. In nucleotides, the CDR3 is TGTGCCACCAGCCGCCGGGACATACAAGAGACCCAGTACTTC.